This is a list of T cell receptor beta chains from one sample in a study of immune heterogeneity within non-small cell lung tumors. One entry per CDR3 protein results from TCRdb running MiXCR on the multiplex PCR reads. The sample holds thousands of distinct CDR3 sequences, under 55% seen once. Sequences were obtained from lung tumor tissue. These receptors all come from a man in his 60s with non-small cell lung cancer. Both conserved end residues are part of each CDR3. The D gene is left open where the match is weak. Size is stated for part of the rows, as once, few or many counts, or as a class when the clone is expanded.

J gene: TRBJ2-1; D gene: TRBD1; V gene: TRBV4-1; clone size: few; CDR3 DNA: TGCGCCAGCAGCCAAGAAGCGGGACAGGGATACAATGAGCAGTTCTTC; CDR3 protein: CASSQEAGQGYNEQFF
J gene: TRBJ2-1; D gene: TRBD2; V gene: TRBV20-1; clone size: .; CDR3 DNA: TGCAGTGCTGGAGACGGCGGGCTAGCGGGAGTTCGCAGGAAGCAGTTCTTC; CDR3 protein: CSAGDGGLAGVRRKQFF
J gene: TRBJ2-7; D gene: .; V gene: TRBV9; clone size: .; CDR3 DNA: TGTGCCAGCAGCGGCCCCCCCCGCTACGAGCAGTACTTC; CDR3 protein: CASSGPPRYEQYF
J gene: TRBJ1-4; D gene: TRBD1; V gene: TRBV28; clone size: .; CDR3 DNA: TGTGCCAGCAGTTTTGGGGACAGCCAAGAAAAACTGTTTTTT; CDR3 protein: CASSFGDSQEKLFF
J gene: TRBJ2-2; D gene: TRBD1; V gene: TRBV20-1; clone size: medium-sized; CDR3 DNA: TGCAGTGCGCGACAGGGGGCGAGCACCGGGGAGCTGTTTTTT; CDR3 protein: CSARQGASTGELFF
J gene: TRBJ1-2; D gene: .; V gene: TRBV6-1; clone size: large; CDR3 DNA: TGTGCCAGCGGCGGGGGTGGGAGACCTTATGGCTACACCTTC; CDR3 protein: CASGGGGRPYGYTF
J gene: TRBJ1-4; D gene: TRBD1; V gene: TRBV4-2; clone size: .; CDR3 DNA: TGTGCCAGCAAAGGACAGGGTAATGAAAAACTGTTTTTT; CDR3 protein: CASKGQGNEKLFF
J gene: TRBJ2-1; D gene: .; V gene: TRBV3-1; clone size: medium-sized; CDR3 DNA: TGTGCCAGCAGCCAGGACTTAGTCTCCTACAATGAGCAGTTCTTC; CDR3 protein: CASSQDLVSYNEQFF
J gene: TRBJ2-7; D gene: TRBD2; V gene: TRBV27; clone size: .; CDR3 DNA: TGTGCCAGCAGTTCCACTAGCGGGAGATATGAATGGTACGAGCAGTACTTC; CDR3 protein: CASSSTSGRYEWYEQYF
J gene: TRBJ1-6; D gene: TRBD1; V gene: TRBV7-2; clone size: medium-sized; CDR3 DNA: TGTGCCAGCAGCCCCCGGACAGGGGTAAATTCACCCCTCCACTTT; CDR3 protein: CASSPRTGVNSPLHF
J gene: TRBJ2-1; D gene: TRBD1; V gene: TRBV12-5; clone size: medium-sized; CDR3 DNA: TGTGCTAGTGGTTTGGTAAAGGGACAGGGGAACTATGAGCAGTTCTTC; CDR3 protein: CASGLVKGQGNYEQFF
J gene: TRBJ1-5; D gene: .; V gene: TRBV6-2/TRBV6-3; clone size: .; CDR3 DNA: TGTGCCAGAAGTGGAAAGTTCAATCAGCCCCAGCATTTT; CDR3 protein: CARSGKFNQPQHF
J gene: TRBJ2-1; D gene: TRBD2; V gene: TRBV20-1; clone size: medium-sized; CDR3 DNA: TGCAGTGCTAGAGATGCCCAGCGGGAGTATGAGCAGTTCTTC; CDR3 protein: CSARDAQREYEQFF
J gene: TRBJ2-2; D gene: .; V gene: TRBV4-2; clone size: .; CDR3 DNA: TGTGCCAGCAGCCCTCGGGGGGCGGGAGAGGCCGGGGGGCTGTTTTTT; CDR3 protein: CASSPRGAGEAGGLFF
J gene: TRBJ2-1; D gene: .; V gene: TRBV28; clone size: .; CDR3 DNA: TGTGCCAGCAGTTTATTACCCGGGGAGCAGTTCTTC; CDR3 protein: CASSLLPGEQFF
J gene: TRBJ2-7; D gene: .; V gene: TRBV6-2/TRBV6-3; clone size: .; CDR3 DNA: TGTGCCAGCAGCCCTGCGGGCCACTACTACGAGCAGTACTTC; CDR3 protein: CASSPAGHYYEQYF
J gene: TRBJ1-5; D gene: .; V gene: TRBV6-1; clone size: medium-sized; CDR3 DNA: TGTGCCAGCACAACAGGATCGATTGACCCCCAGCATTTT; CDR3 protein: CASTTGSIDPQHF
J gene: TRBJ1-1; D gene: .; V gene: TRBV5-8; clone size: medium-sized; CDR3 DNA: TGTGCCAGCAGCTTGATTACAGTCTACACTGAAGCTTTCTTT; CDR3 protein: CASSLITVYTEAFF
J gene: TRBJ2-7; D gene: .; V gene: TRBV12-5; clone size: large; CDR3 DNA: TGTGCTAGTGGGGACGCTAGCGAGCAGTACTTC; CDR3 protein: CASGDASEQYF
J gene: TRBJ2-2; D gene: TRBD2; V gene: TRBV5-1; clone size: medium-sized; CDR3 DNA: TGCGCCAGCAGCTTGGATTCTAGCGGGAGCCCCGGGGAGCTGTTTTTT; CDR3 protein: CASSLDSSGSPGELFF